Each of the 5 T cell receptor beta chains below was sequenced from the same sample in a study of CD8+ T cells in alopecia areata. Documented treatment: oral pan-JAK inhibitor, 5-10 mg twice daily. Sequencing templates came from extracted RNA that was reverse transcribed into cDNA. TCRdb keeps only in-frame clones here, not all; method: immunoSEQ multiplex PCR. The sample consists of approximately 120,000 clones, 61% of them appearing once. The sequencing used CD4+ T cells sorted from blood, collected at week 4, from a patient treated with tofacitinib. The receptors here all came from a human donor with alopecia areata.

The chain recombines TRBV4-3 with TRBJ1-5; D remains unclear. Germline assignment: CDR1 LGHNA and CDR2 YSLEER. The CDR3 consists of 15 residues. V gave up 0 bases and J gave up 5 bases, with 11 bases separating them. CDR3 nucleotides: TGCGCCAGCAGCCAAGATCTGGGAAGAGATCAGCCCCAGCATTTT. It encodes CASSQDLGRDQPQHF.

V usage is TRBV15 and J usage is TRBJ2-1, with 8 nucleotides matching TRBD2. CDR3 length equals 16 residues. The ends lost 3 bases at V and 2 bases at J; junction bases unmatched: 6. Germline loops: CDR1 LNHNV, CDR2 YYDKDF (reference sequence). The CDR3 sequence is CATSRVLAVTYNEQFF. The CDR3 DNA sequence: TGTGCCACCAGCAGGGTACTAGCGGTTACCTACAATGAGCAGTTCTTC.

This clone was recorded once. The chain combines TRBV4-3 with TRBJ2-6, with D hard to call. The CDR3 length is 13 residues. CDR1 is LGHNA and CDR2 is YSLEER in the germline V gene. Trimming took off 6 bases at V and 1 base at J, with 4 bases between the two ends. In nucleotides, the CDR3 is TGCGCCAGCAGATCATCTGGGGCCAACGTCCTGACTTTC. Amino acid sequence: CASRSSGANVLTF.

This clone was seen a handful of times. The chain couples TRBV5-1 to TRBJ1-2; the match to TRBD1 covers 10 bases. This CDR3 comprises 14 residues. Trimming removed 4 bases from V and 8 bases from J; junction bases left unmatched: 8. Germline assignment: CDR1 SGHRS and CDR2 YFSETQ. The DNA of the CDR3 is TGCGCCAGCAGCAGACGACAGGGGGCGGACGGCTACACCTTC. This sequence encodes CASSRRQGADGYTF. Complete variable domain (other parts from reference TRBV5-1 and TRBJ1-2): KAGVTQTPRYLIKTRGQQVTLSCSPISGHRSVSWYQQTPGQGLQFLFEYFSETQRNKGNFPGRFSGRQFSNSRSEMNVSTLELGDSALYLCASSRRQGADGYTFGSGTRLTVV.

The V gene is TRBV7-9, the J gene TRBJ1-4; D gene ambiguous. V was shortened by 4 bases and J by 8 bases, with 8 bases between the two germline ends. This CDR3 region has 12 residues. Germline V lookup: CDR1 SEHNR, CDR2 FQNEAQ (reference sequence). DNA of the CDR3: TGTGCCAGCAGCTCGGTTTCGGAAAAACTGTTTTTT. The encoded protein is CASSSVSEKLFF.